The 14 T cell receptor beta chains below were found in one sample sequenced in a study of shared clonotypes between healthy human individuals. Profiling relied on immunoSEQ multiplex PCR, and the TCRdb table lists in-frame clones only, not all of them. In the table there are about 2.3 million clones, approximately 93% of which are singletons. The material sequenced was naive CD4+ T cells from PBMCs. Noted subset: CD45RA+ positively selected. The source is a man between 18 and 35 years old in good health. Some clones in this sample may be carry-over from other donors' samples.

CDR3 DNA: TGTGCCTGGACGTTGAACCACGGACAGCAAGAGACCCAGTACTTC. It encodes CAWTLNHGQQETQYF. The chain combines TRBV30 with TRBJ2-5, with a weak D call TRBD1 (6 bases). V was pared by 4 bases and J by 2 bases, with 17 bases between. CDR1 and CDR2 (germline): GTSNPN, SVGIG (reference sequence). The CDR3 runs 15 residues.

Only one count was recorded for this clone. The rearrangement uses TRBV11-3 and TRBJ1-2; maybe TRBD1 (5 bases). The CDR3 is 18 amino acids. Looked up from germline, CDR1 is SGHNT and CDR2 is YENEEA. V lost 1 base to trimming and J lost 1 base, with 19 bases between them. CDR3 loop: CASSLVGPGMEVNYGYTF. CDR3 coding DNA: TGTGCCAGCAGCTTAGTGGGGCCAGGGATGGAGGTTAACTATGGCTACACCTTC. The full variable domain, completed using reference TRBV11-3 and TRBJ1-2, is EAGVVQSPRYKIIEKKQPVAFWCNPISGHNTLYWYLQNLGQGPELLIRYENEEAVDDSQLPKDRFSAERLKGVDSTLKIQPAELGDSAVYLCASSLVGPGMEVNYGYTFGSGTRLTVV.

The chain carries TRBV7-2 and TRBJ2-1; 10 bases line up with TRBD1. Germline-derived CDR1 and CDR2 are SGHTA and FQGNSA. With 3 bases clipped from V and 2 bases from J, the junction kept 1 base outside the gene matches. There are 15 residues in the CDR3. The DNA of the CDR3 is TGTGCCAGCAGCTTTGGGACAGGGGCCTACAATGAGCAGTTCTTC. It encodes CASSFGTGAYNEQFF.

The chain links TRBV19 to TRBJ2-7; 9 bases map to TRBD2. V was pared by 1 base and J by 0 bases, with 4 bases of the junction left unmatched. The CDR3 contains 16 residues. Germline CDR1 and CDR2: LNHDA and SQIVND (reference sequence). CDR3 sequence (DNA): TGTGCCAGTAGTATAGCTCTAGCGGGAAGCTCCTACGAGCAGTACTTC. Its translation is CASSIALAGSSYEQYF.

The gene calls are TRBV6-5 and TRBJ1-2, with unresolved D. This CDR3 contains 15 residues. Germline V gene sequence: CDR1 MNHEY, CDR2 SVGAGI. Trimming left V 7 bases short and J 4 bases short, with 19 bases between. CDR3 amino acids: CASTRKVAGFYGYTF. DNA of the CDR3: TGTGCCAGCACCCGCAAGGTGGCGGGCTTCTATGGCTACACCTTC.

This clone was recorded a few times. CDR3 sequence: CATSRQQETQYF. DNA of the CDR3: TGTGCCACCAGCAGACAACAAGAGACCCAGTACTTC. The chain joins TRBV15 to TRBJ2-5; D gene unclear. Germline V gene lookup returns CDR1 LNHNV and CDR2 YYDKDF (reference sequence). The CDR3 runs 12 residues. Trimming took off 2 bases at V and 2 bases at J, with 3 bases between the two ends. The whole variable domain, filled in from reference TRBV15 and TRBJ2-5, reads DAMVIQNPRYQVTQFGKPVTLSCSQTLNHNVMYWYQQKSSQAPKLLFHYYDKDFNNEADTPDNFQSRRPNTSFCFLDIRSPGLGDTAMYLCATSRQQETQYFGPGTRLLVL.

The J gene is TRBJ1-3, the V gene TRBV28; possible D gene TRBD1, 6 bases. The CDR3 runs to 13 residues. Germline CDR1 MDHEN, CDR2 SYDVKM. The ends were cut back, 3 bases at V and 8 bases at J, with 11 bases in the middle. The CDR3 DNA reads TGTGCCAGCAGTTTCCCCAGGGGTGACACCATATATTTT. Translated: CASSFPRGDTIYF.

The chain recombines TRBV5-1 with TRBJ2-1; 10 nucleotides match TRBD1. With 4 bases clipped from V and 4 bases from J, the junction kept 5 bases outside the gene matches. The CDR3 runs 15 residues. CDR1 SGHRS and CDR2 YFSETQ come from the germline V gene. DNA for the CDR3: TGCGCCAGCAGCCCAGACAGGGGGCTATACAATGAGCAGTTCTTC. Protein: CASSPDRGLYNEQFF.

V and J are TRBV28 and TRBJ1-1; 7 nucleotides line up with TRBD1. The CDR3 spans 16 residues. CDR1 is MDHEN, CDR2 SYDVKM, per germline. V lost 8 bases to trimming and J lost 5 bases; unmatched junction nucleotides: 17. CDR3 sequence: CASSPPLGGAGTEAFF. The CDR3 DNA follows: TGTGCCAGCTCGCCCCCCCTAGGGGGCGCGGGGACTGAAGCTTTCTTT.

This sequence joins TRBV5-1 and TRBJ2-1; D is unresolved. The V and J ends lost 3 bases and 4 bases respectively, with 17 bases between them. Per germline, CDR1 SGHRS and CDR2 YFSETQ. The CDR3 consists of 16 residues. CDR3 in DNA: TGCGCCAGCAGCTCCTTCTCATTAGGGCTTTACAATGAGCAGTTCTTC. This codes for CASSSFSLGLYNEQFF.

The V call is TRBV27, the J call TRBJ2-7; maybe TRBD1 (5 bases). The germline CDR1 and CDR2 sequences are MNHEY and SMNVEV (reference sequence). V lost 6 bases, J lost 5 bases, and 14 bases lay in between. This CDR3 is 13 amino acids long. The CDR3 loop is CASRDGRAHEQYF. The CDR3 coding sequence is TGTGCCAGCAGGGACGGCAGGGCCCACGAGCAGTACTTC.

Comment on this clone: This CDR3 is also generated by other DNA sequences in the sample. The chain couples TRBV5-1 to TRBJ2-3; D uncertain. CDR1 and CDR2 from the germline V gene are SGHRS and YFSETQ. This CDR3 has 14 residues. V dropped 2 bases and J dropped 0 bases, with 7 bases sitting between them. This chain's CDR3 is CASSLVVSTDTQYF. The CDR3, as DNA: TGCGCCAGCAGCTTAGTTGTGAGCACAGATACGCAGTATTTT.

As regards this clone: Distinct nucleotide sequences in the sample also encode this CDR3. The V call is TRBV9, the J call TRBJ2-1; no firm D call. V lost 3 bases and J lost 4, with 2 bases in between. Germline V gene data show CDR1 as SGDLS and CDR2 as YYNGEE. The CDR3 contains 11 residues. CDR3 protein: CASSGYNEQFF. In DNA, the CDR3 is TGTGCCAGCAGCGGATACAATGAGCAGTTCTTC.

The rearrangement joins TRBV5-8 to TRBJ2-1; TRBD2 agrees at 11 bases. Per germline, CDR1 SGHTS and CDR2 YDEGEE. Unmatched junction bases numbered 8, after V lost 4 bases and J lost 8 bases. CDR3 size: 15 residues. In nucleotides, the CDR3 is TGTGCCAGCAGCCTTAGCGGGAGGGTAACGGATGAGCAGTTCTTC. Amino acid sequence: CASSLSGRVTDEQFF.